The 30 T cell receptor beta chains below all came from one sample that was sequenced in a study of shared clonotypes between healthy human individuals. Terminally differentiated effector memory CD45RA+ cells were excluded from the naive CD8 cells, which were CD45RO-negative and positively selected for CCR7. Assay: immunoSEQ multiplex PCR; the TCRdb copy retains only in-frame clones and omits some. There are some 2,000,000 clones in the sample; around 96% occur only once, and 0.9% to 1.4% lies in the top ten. The sample comprised naive CD8+ T cells sorted from blood. The source of these receptors is a young man in good health.

Worth noting for this clone: Other nucleotide sequences in the sample specify the same CDR3. The chain joins TRBV6-5 to TRBJ2-1, with D unresolved. Germline CDR1 is MNHEY and CDR2 is SVGAGI. The V end lost 2 bases, the J end lost 0 bases, and 5 bases lay between the germline ends. The length of the CDR3 is 14 residues. The CDR3 coding sequence is TGTGCCAGCAGTTACACGGGCTCCTACAATGAGCAGTTCTTC. It translates to CASSYTGSYNEQFF.

The rearrangement links TRBV7-9 to TRBJ1-2; D is unclear. Trimming stripped 5 bases from V and 3 bases from J, with 16 bases between. The length of the CDR3 is 15 residues. Per the germline V gene, CDR1 is SEHNR and CDR2 is FQNEAQ (reference sequence). The CDR3 nucleotides read TGTGCCAGCAGCCTAGGAGGGTCTATGGACTATGGCTACACCTTC. It specifies CASSLGGSMDYGYTF.

The CDR3: CASGLPPQQYF. DNA for the CDR3: TGTGCTAGTGGCTTACCCCCCCAGCAGTACTTC. The chain couples TRBV12-5 to TRBJ2-7; no firm D call. The germline CDR1 and CDR2 sequences are LGHNT and FRNRAP. This CDR3 region has 11 residues. The ends were cut back, 6 bases at V and 8 bases at J, with 11 bases in the middle.

This chain links TRBV30 with TRBJ1-5; possibly TRBD1 for D (6 bases). CDR1 and CDR2 from the germline V gene are GTSNPN and SVGIG (reference sequence). The CDR3 length is 14 residues. The germline V and J ends were trimmed by 5 bases and 5 bases, with 16 bases remaining between them. The CDR3 loop is CAWGRGTTYQPQHF. CDR3 nucleotide sequence: TGTGCCTGGGGCAGGGGAACGACTTATCAGCCCCAGCATTTT. Combining the CDR3 with reference TRBV30 and TRBJ1-5 gives the whole variable domain SQTIHQWPATLVQPVGSPLSLECTVEGTSNPNLYWYRQAAGRGLQLLFYSVGIGQISSEVPQNLSASRPQDRQFILSSKKLLLSDSGFYLCAWGRGTTYQPQHFGDGTRLSIL.

The chain is built from TRBV7-9 and TRBJ2-7; D perhaps matches TRBD2 (6 bases). The V end lost 0 bases, the J end lost 2 bases, and 14 bases lay between the germline ends. This CDR3 is built from 16 residues. Germline CDR1 reads SEHNR; CDR2 reads FQNEAQ (reference sequence). Written as DNA, the CDR3 is TGTGCCAGCAGCTTAGCGCTGGCTAGCGAGGCCTACGAGCAGTACTTC. Residues: CASSLALASEAYEQYF.

The chain recombines TRBV5-1 with TRBJ2-5; D gene ambiguous. Germline assignment: CDR1 SGHRS and CDR2 YFSETQ. The CDR3 length is 14 residues. V shed 1 base and J shed 3 bases, with 10 bases lying between them. The CDR3 is CASSLYRPEETQYF. The CDR3 nucleotides read TGCGCCAGCAGCTTGTATCGTCCCGAAGAGACCCAGTACTTC.

V usage is TRBV14 and J usage is TRBJ2-1, with D possibly TRBD1 on 6 matching bases. The CDR3 consists of 13 residues. V was pared by 4 bases and J by 8 bases, with 12 bases between. Germline loops: CDR1 SGHDN, CDR2 FVKESK. CDR3 region: CASSLTGSDEQFF. The CDR3 coding sequence is TGTGCCAGCAGCCTGACAGGATCGGATGAGCAGTTCTTC.

The chain carries TRBV5-5 and TRBJ2-5; a weak D match, TRBD1 (6 bases). Looked up from germline, CDR1 is SGHKS and CDR2 is YYEKEE (reference sequence). With 4 bases removed from V and 2 bases from J, the gap between germline ends came to 12 bases. The CDR3 covers 14 residues. CDR3 region: CASSTGISQETQYF. The DNA of the CDR3 is TGTGCCAGCAGCACAGGGATCTCTCAAGAGACCCAGTACTTC.

V usage is TRBV25-1 and J usage is TRBJ2-7, with D unresolved. There are 14 residues in the CDR3. The germline gives CDR1 MGHDK, CDR2 SYGVNS. Trimming stripped 8 bases from V and 0 bases from J, with 14 bases between. Here the CDR3 reads CASEIGDSSYEQYF. The CDR3 nucleotides read TGTGCCAGCGAAATAGGAGATTCCTCCTACGAGCAGTACTTC.

As to this clone: The sample holds other DNA sequences that translate to the same CDR3. V gene TRBV28 combines with J gene TRBJ2-7; D could derive from TRBD1 or TRBD2 (5 bases each). Germline V gene sequence: CDR1 MDHEN, CDR2 SYDVKM. Deletions cut 3 bases from V and 2 bases from J, with 8 bases between. CDR3 length: 13 amino acids. The CDR3 coding sequence is TGTGCCAGCAGTTTGGGGCGGGCCTACGAGCAGTACTTC. Amino acids: CASSLGRAYEQYF.

V usage is TRBV9 and J usage is TRBJ2-2; D unclear. V was pared by 0 bases and J by 7 bases, with 7 bases between. The CDR3 is made up of 13 amino acids. The germline V gene has CDR1 SGDLS and CDR2 YYNGEE. This CDR3 is CASSVEEIGELFF. Here the CDR3 DNA reads TGTGCCAGCAGCGTAGAAGAGATCGGGGAGCTGTTTTTT.

The genes are TRBV27 and TRBJ2-7; 7 bases agree with TRBD2. Per germline, CDR1 MNHEY and CDR2 SMNVEV (reference sequence). The CDR3 has 16 residues. Unmatched junction bases numbered 13, after V lost 1 base and J lost 7 bases. The CDR3 DNA sequence: TGTGCCAGCAGTTTATTGGGGGGGGAGATTCCTCGGGAGCAGTACTTC. It yields the protein CASSLLGGEIPREQYF.

This clone was recorded a few times. The V call is TRBV5-1, the J call TRBJ2-7; weak D call: TRBD2 (6 bases). CDR1 is SGHRS, CDR2 YFSETQ, per germline. Deletions cut 3 bases from V and 5 bases from J, with 18 bases between. There are 15 residues in the CDR3. CDR3 bases: TGCGCCAGCAGCTATGGGGGGACTCGAGGCCACGAGCAGTACTTC. Encoded protein: CASSYGGTRGHEQYF.

This chain links TRBV28 with TRBJ2-7; no clear D. The ends were cut back, 7 bases at V and 4 bases at J, with 8 bases in the middle. Germline V lookup: CDR1 MDHEN, CDR2 SYDVKM. The CDR3 contains 11 residues. CDR3 DNA: TGTGCCAGCACTGACAAGTACGAGCAGTACTTC. This encodes CASTDKYEQYF.

CDR3 coding DNA: TGTGCCAGGGGCGACGGAACAGGGATGGGAAACACCATATATTTT. Amino acids: CARGDGTGMGNTIYF. J is TRBJ1-3 and V is TRBV6-4; TRBD1 might be the D (6 bases). CDR3 length equals 15 residues. CDR1 is MRHNA and CDR2 is SNTAGT in the germline V gene. Between the trimmed V and J ends, which lost 9 bases and 4 bases, there was a span of 19 bases.

The rearrangement joins TRBV27 to TRBJ2-7; 7 bases match TRBD2. Looked up from germline, CDR1 is MNHEY and CDR2 is SMNVEV (reference sequence). V gave up 2 bases and J gave up 3 bases; unmatched junction bases: 7. The CDR3 consists of 15 residues. The CDR3 region is CASSLNGGTLYEQYF. The CDR3 nucleotides read TGTGCCAGCAGTTTAAACGGGGGGACCCTCTACGAGCAGTACTTC.

The V and J genes are TRBV6-1 and TRBJ2-7; perhaps TRBD2 as D (5 bases). The V end was cut by 4 bases, the J end by 1 base, with 17 bases between. This CDR3 spans 16 amino acids. CDR1 MNHNS and CDR2 SASEGT come from the germline V gene. CDR3 nucleotide sequence: TGTGCCAGCAGTGTCGAGGGAGCGGTTACTTCCTACGAGCAGTACTTC. Its translation: CASSVEGAVTSYEQYF.

Turning to this clone: The sample contains more than one DNA sequence encoding this CDR3. This chain uses TRBV27 with TRBJ2-7; D call uncertain. Trimming left V 0 bases short and J 0 bases short, with 9 bases between. Germline values: CDR1 MNHEY, CDR2 SMNVEV (reference sequence). The CDR3 is 15 amino acids. CDR3: CASSLSGFSSYEQYF. For the CDR3, the DNA is TGTGCCAGCAGTTTATCGGGGTTTAGCTCCTACGAGCAGTACTTC.

The chain joins TRBV19 to TRBJ1-1, with D perhaps matching TRBD1 (5 bases). V lost 7 bases and J lost 8, with 17 bases in between. CDR3 length: 13 residues. Germline loops: CDR1 LNHDA, CDR2 SQIVND (reference sequence). The DNA for the CDR3 is TGTGCCAGTATATCCAGGGAGTATGTCGAAGCTTTCTTT. Protein product: CASISREYVEAFF.

The chain combines TRBV9 with TRBJ2-5; TRBD2 agrees at 8 bases. The CDR3 totals 14 residues. The V gene end was trimmed by 4 bases and the J gene end by 5 bases; junction bases not matched to a gene: 7. Per the germline V gene, CDR1 is SGDLS and CDR2 is YYNGEE. In DNA, the CDR3 is TGTGCCAGCAGCTCCGGGGGGGACTTGGAGACCCAGTACTTC. It encodes CASSSGGDLETQYF.

The CDR3 DNA follows: TGTGCAGCCCGAGACTACGAGCAGTACTTC. Its protein is CAARDYEQYF. The V and J genes are TRBV6-1 and TRBJ2-7; D remains ambiguous. Germline V gene lookup returns CDR1 MNHNS and CDR2 SASEGT. The CDR3 has 10 residues.

This chain uses TRBV9 with TRBJ1-1, with D unclear. The CDR3 contains 15 residues. Trimming took 0 bases from V and 3 from J, leaving 12 bases between them. Germline V gene data show CDR1 as SGDLS and CDR2 as YYNGEE. In DNA form, the CDR3 reads TGTGCCAGCAGCGTAGTGATTCGGGCGGACACTGAAGCTTTCTTT. Its translation is CASSVVIRADTEAFF.

The chain carries TRBV7-9 and TRBJ1-2, with TRBD1 as a possible D gene (5 bases). CDR3 length: 16 residues. V was cut by 4 bases and J by 4 bases, with 19 bases left in between. Germline CDR1 and CDR2: SEHNR and FQNEAQ (reference sequence). This CDR3 reads CASSSSGGKETYGYTF. The CDR3 nucleotides read TGTGCCAGCAGCTCCAGCGGGGGGAAGGAAACCTATGGCTACACCTTC.

The J gene is TRBJ1-2, the V gene TRBV28; unclear D gene. The CDR3 sequence is 14 residues long. Germline CDR1 and CDR2: MDHEN and SYDVKM. Trimming shortened V by 6 bases and J by 0 bases, and 11 bases separated the two germline ends. The CDR3 DNA reads as TGTGCCAGCAGCACCCCCCAAGCTAACTATGGCTACACCTTC. It codes for CASSTPQANYGYTF.

A remark on this clone: This same CDR3 is encoded by further DNA sequences in the sample. The J gene is TRBJ2-1, the V gene TRBV13, with a tentative D call TRBD2 (5 bases). The CDR3 is 13 amino acids. Trimming removed 0 bases at V and 9 bases at J, with 9 bases between. In germline, CDR1 is PRHDT, CDR2 FYEKMQ (reference sequence). The CDR3 loop reads CASSLGSGSEQFF. The CDR3 DNA follows: TGTGCCAGCAGCTTAGGGTCGGGGAGTGAGCAGTTCTTC.

This chain joins TRBV15 and TRBJ1-1; D is unclear. The CDR3 has 13 amino acids. Trimming stripped 5 bases from V and 8 bases from J, with 15 bases between. Germline-derived CDR1 and CDR2 are LNHNV and YYDKDF (reference sequence). CDR3 residues: CATSFSAQFEAFF. CDR3 coding DNA: TGTGCCACCAGCTTCTCTGCCCAATTCGAAGCTTTCTTT.

The chain joins TRBV5-1 to TRBJ1-6, with D maybe TRBD1 (5 bases). This CDR3 comprises 15 residues. Germline V gene lookup returns CDR1 SGHRS and CDR2 YFSETQ. Trimming removed 0 bases at V and 7 bases at J, with 11 bases between. CDR3 in DNA: TGCGCCAGCAGCTTGGTGCAGGGAACCAATTCACCCCTCCACTTT. Protein sequence: CASSLVQGTNSPLHF.

This chain uses TRBV7-8 with TRBJ2-7, with a weak D call TRBD1 (6 bases). The CDR3 contains 15 residues. The V gene lost 5 bases and the J gene lost 2 bases, with 16 bases spanning the gap. The germline V gene encodes CDR1 SGHVS and CDR2 FQNEAQ. CDR3 sequence: CASSPPDRLPYEQYF. In nucleotides, the CDR3 is TGTGCCAGCAGCCCCCCAGACAGGCTTCCCTACGAGCAGTACTTC.

For the CDR3, the DNA is TGTGCCAGTAGTATAGGGACAGCTTATTCACCCCTCCACTTT. Translating it yields CASSIGTAYSPLHF. V gene TRBV19 combines with J gene TRBJ1-6; D is possibly TRBD1 (6 bases). Germline V CDR1 and CDR2: LNHDA, SQIVND (reference sequence). CDR3 length equals 14 residues. The V end lost 1 base, the J end lost 8 bases, and 9 bases lay between the germline ends.

The chain uses TRBV11-2 and TRBJ2-7; 7 bases map to TRBD1. Germline V gene data show CDR1 as SGHAT and CDR2 as FQNNGV. This CDR3 comprises 12 residues. J gave up 6 bases and V 5 bases, and 4 bases lay outside the gene matches. CDR3 region: CASSNRGSEQYF. In DNA, the CDR3 is TGTGCCAGCAGCAACAGGGGATCCGAGCAGTACTTC.